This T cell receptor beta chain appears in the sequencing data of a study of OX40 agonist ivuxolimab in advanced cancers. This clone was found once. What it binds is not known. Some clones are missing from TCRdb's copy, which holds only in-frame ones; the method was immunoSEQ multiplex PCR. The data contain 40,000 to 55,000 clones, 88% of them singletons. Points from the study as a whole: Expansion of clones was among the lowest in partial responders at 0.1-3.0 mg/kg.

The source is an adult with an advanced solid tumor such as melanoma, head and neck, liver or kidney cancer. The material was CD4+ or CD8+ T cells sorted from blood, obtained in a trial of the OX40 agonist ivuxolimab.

The CDR3 protein is CASRPEARQNSPLHF. Written as DNA, the CDR3 is TGTGCCAGTAGACCCGAGGCAAGGCAAAATTCACCCCTCCACTTT. This sequence joins TRBV19 and TRBJ1-6; no firm D call. This CDR3 comprises 15 residues. Germline V gene data show CDR1 as LNHDA and CDR2 as SQIVND (reference sequence). The germline V and J ends were trimmed by 6 bases and 7 bases, with 16 bases remaining between them. Full variable domain (remainder filled in from reference TRBV19 and TRBJ1-6): DGGITQSPKYLFRKEGQNVTLSCEQNLNHDAMYWYRQDPGQGLRLIYYSQIVNDFQKGDIAEGYSVSREKKESFPLTVTSAQKNPTAFYLCASRPEARQNSPLHFGNGTRLTVT.